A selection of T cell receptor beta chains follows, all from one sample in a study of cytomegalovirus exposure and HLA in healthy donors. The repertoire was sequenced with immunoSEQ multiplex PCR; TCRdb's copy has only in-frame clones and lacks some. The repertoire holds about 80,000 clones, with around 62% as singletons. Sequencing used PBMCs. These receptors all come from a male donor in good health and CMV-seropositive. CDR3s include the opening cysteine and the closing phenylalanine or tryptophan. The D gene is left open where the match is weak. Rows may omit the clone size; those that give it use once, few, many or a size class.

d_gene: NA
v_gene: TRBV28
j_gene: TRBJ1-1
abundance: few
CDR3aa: CASSPLQGMNTEAFF
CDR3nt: TGTGCCAGCAGTCCCCTACAGGGAATGAACACTGAAGCTTTCTTT

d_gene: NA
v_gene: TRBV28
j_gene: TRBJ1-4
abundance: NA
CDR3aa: CTSSLIEGLATNEKLFF
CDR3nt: TGTACCAGCAGTTTGATCGAAGGCCTAGCAACTAATGAAAAACTGTTTTTT

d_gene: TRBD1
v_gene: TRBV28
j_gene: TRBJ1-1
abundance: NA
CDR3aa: CASRPQGRNTEAFF
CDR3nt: TGTGCCAGCAGACCACAGGGGAGGAACACTGAAGCTTTCTTT

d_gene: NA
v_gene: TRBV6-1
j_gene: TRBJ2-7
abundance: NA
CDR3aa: CASTLSSGIGEQYF
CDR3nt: TGTGCCAGCACCTTAAGCTCCGGGATTGGGGAGCAGTACTTC

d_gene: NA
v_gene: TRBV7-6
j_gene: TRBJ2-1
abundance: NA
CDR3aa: CASSTQGNEQFF
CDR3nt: TGTGCCAGCAGCACACAGGGCAATGAGCAGTTCTTC

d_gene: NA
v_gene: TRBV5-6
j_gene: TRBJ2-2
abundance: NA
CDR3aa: CASSILKGNRATGELFF
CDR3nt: TGTGCCAGCAGCATACTTAAGGGAAACAGGGCCACCGGGGAGCTGTTTTTT

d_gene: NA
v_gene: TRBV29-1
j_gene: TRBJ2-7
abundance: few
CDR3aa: CSVKGQVYEQYF
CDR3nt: TGCAGCGTTAAGGGACAAGTGTACGAGCAGTACTTC

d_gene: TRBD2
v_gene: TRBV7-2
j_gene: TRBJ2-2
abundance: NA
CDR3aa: CASSLRGGSNTGELFF
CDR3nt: TGTGCCAGCAGCTTACGGGGAGGGTCGAACACCGGGGAGCTGTTTTTT

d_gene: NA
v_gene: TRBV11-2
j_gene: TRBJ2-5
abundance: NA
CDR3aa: CASSLRETRESYQETQYF
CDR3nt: TGTGCCAGCAGCCTAAGGGAAACCCGGGAGTCTTACCAAGAGACCCAGTACTTC

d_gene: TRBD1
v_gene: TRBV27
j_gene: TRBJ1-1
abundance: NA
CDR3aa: CASSLRTGGTEAFF
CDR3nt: TGTGCCAGCAGTTTGCGGACAGGGGGAACTGAAGCTTTCTTT

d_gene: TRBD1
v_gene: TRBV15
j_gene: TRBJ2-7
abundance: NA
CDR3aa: CATGRAGQGLYEQYF
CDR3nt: TGTGCCACCGGCAGAGCGGGACAGGGACTCTACGAGCAGTACTTC

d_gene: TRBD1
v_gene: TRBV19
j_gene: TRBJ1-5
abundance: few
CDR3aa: CASSLGQAVGQPQHF
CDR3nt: TGTGCCAGTAGTTTGGGACAGGCGGTCGGTCAGCCCCAGCATTTT

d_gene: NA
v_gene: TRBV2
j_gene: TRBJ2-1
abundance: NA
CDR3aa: CASLASAYNEQFF
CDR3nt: TGTGCCAGCTTGGCTAGCGCCTACAATGAGCAGTTCTTC

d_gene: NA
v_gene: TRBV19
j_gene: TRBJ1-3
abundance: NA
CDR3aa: CASIAGQFSGNTIYF
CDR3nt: TGTGCCAGTATCGCGGGGCAGTTCTCTGGAAACACCATATATTTT

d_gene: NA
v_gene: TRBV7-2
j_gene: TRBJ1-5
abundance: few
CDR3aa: CASSLDQGRQPQHF
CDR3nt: TGTGCCAGCAGCTTAGATCAGGGTAGGCAGCCCCAGCATTTT

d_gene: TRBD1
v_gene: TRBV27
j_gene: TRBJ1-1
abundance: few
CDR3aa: CASRRWTGGKMNTEAFF
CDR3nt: TGTGCCAGCAGGCGATGGACAGGGGGAAAGATGAACACTGAAGCTTTCTTT

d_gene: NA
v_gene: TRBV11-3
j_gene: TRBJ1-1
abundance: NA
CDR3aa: CASSLGQANTEAFF
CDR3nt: TGTGCCAGCAGCTTAGGTCAGGCGAACACTGAAGCTTTCTTT

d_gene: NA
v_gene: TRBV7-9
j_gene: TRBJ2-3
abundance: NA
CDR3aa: CASSLEEARTDTQYF
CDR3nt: TGTGCCAGCAGCTTAGAGGAGGCCCGCACAGATACGCAGTATTTT

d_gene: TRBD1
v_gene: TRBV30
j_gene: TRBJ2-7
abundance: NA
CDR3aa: CAWNRDRAYEQYF
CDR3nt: TGTGCCTGGAACCGGGACAGGGCCTACGAGCAGTACTTC

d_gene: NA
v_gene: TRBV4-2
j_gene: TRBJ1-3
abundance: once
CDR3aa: CASSLGGNTIYF
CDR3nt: TGTGCCAGCAGCCTCGGGGGAAACACCATATATTTT

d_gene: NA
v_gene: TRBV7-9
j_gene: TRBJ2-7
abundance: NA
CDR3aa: CASSPQGQGRPEQYF
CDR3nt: TGTGCCAGCAGCCCCCAGGGGCAGGGGAGACCCGAGCAGTACTTC

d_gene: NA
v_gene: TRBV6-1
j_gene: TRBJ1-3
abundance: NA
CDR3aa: CASLRGPGAGNTIYF
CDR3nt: TGTGCCAGCCTCCGGGGCCCGGGGGCTGGAAACACCATATATTTT

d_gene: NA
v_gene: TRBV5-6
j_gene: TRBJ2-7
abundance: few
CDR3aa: CASRGLTYEQYF
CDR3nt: TGTGCCAGCAGGGGACTGACCTACGAGCAGTACTTC

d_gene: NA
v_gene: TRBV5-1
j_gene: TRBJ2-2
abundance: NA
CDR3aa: CASSFTGSNTGELFF
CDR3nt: TGCGCCAGCAGCTTTACAGGGTCGAACACCGGGGAGCTGTTTTTT

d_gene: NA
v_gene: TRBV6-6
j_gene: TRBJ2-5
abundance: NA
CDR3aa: CASSPGLGHHQETQYF
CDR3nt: TGTGCCAGCAGTCCCGGGCTAGGACACCACCAAGAGACCCAGTACTTC

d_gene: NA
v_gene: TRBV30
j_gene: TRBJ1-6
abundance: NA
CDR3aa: CAWSVLGQQNSPLHF
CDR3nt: TGTGCCTGGAGTGTACTAGGACAGCAGAATTCACCCCTCCACTTT

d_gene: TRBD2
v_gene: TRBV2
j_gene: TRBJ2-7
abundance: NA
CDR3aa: CASSASGGASYEQHF
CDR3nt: TGTGCCAGCAGTGCTAGCGGGGGGGCCTCCTACGAGCAGCACTTC

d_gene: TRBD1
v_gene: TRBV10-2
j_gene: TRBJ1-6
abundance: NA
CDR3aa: CASSDPHGKGANSPLHF
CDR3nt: TGCGCCAGCAGTGACCCTCACGGGAAGGGGGCTAATTCACCCCTCCACTTT

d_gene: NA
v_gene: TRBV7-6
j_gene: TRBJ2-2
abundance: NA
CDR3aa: CASSSSEGGVTGELFF
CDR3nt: TGTGCCAGCAGCTCATCAGAAGGGGGAGTCACCGGGGAGCTGTTTTTT

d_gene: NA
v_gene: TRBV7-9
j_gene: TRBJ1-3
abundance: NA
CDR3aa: CASSLRGNTIYF
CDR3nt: TGTGCCAGCAGCTTACGGGGAAACACCATATATTTT

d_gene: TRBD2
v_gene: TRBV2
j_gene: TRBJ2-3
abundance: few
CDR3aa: CASSGRGTTDTQYF
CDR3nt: TGTGCCAGTAGCGGGAGGGGAACCACAGATACGCAGTATTTT

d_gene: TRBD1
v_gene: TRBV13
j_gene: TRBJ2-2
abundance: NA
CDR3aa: CASSLVGGTGPNTGELFF
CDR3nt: TGTGCCAGCAGCCTAGTAGGGGGGACAGGACCCAACACCGGGGAGCTGTTTTTT

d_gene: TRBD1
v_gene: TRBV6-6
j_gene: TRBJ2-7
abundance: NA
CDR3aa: CASSLPGQGAREQYF
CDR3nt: TGTGCCAGCAGTCTTCCGGGACAGGGGGCACGGGAGCAGTACTTC

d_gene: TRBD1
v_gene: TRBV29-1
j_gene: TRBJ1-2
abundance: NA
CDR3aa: CSVGDRGGYTF
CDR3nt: TGCAGCGTGGGGGACAGGGGAGGCTACACCTTC

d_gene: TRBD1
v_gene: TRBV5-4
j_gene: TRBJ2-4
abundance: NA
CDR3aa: CASSLVGTENIQYF
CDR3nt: TGTGCCAGCAGCTTGGTTGGGACAGAAAACATTCAGTACTTC

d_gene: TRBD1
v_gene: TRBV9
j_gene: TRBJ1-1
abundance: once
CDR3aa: CASSVVQGGTEAFF
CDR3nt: TGTGCCAGCAGCGTAGTTCAGGGGGGCACTGAAGCTTTCTTT

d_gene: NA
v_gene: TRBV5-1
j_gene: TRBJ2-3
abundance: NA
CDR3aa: CASSPEPSGRRYF
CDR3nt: TGCGCCAGCAGCCCTGAACCGAGCGGACGAAGGTATTTT

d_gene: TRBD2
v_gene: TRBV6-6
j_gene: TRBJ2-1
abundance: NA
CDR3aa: CASSYSSRERGNEQFF
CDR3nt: TGTGCCAGCAGTTACTCGAGTCGGGAGCGGGGCAATGAGCAGTTCTTC

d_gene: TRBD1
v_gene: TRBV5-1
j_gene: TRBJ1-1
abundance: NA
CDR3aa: CASSTQGVVTEAFF
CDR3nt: TGCGCCAGCAGCACCCAGGGGGTGGTCACTGAAGCTTTCTTT

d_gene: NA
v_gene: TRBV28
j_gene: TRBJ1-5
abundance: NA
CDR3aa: CASSPPRGNQPQHF
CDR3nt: TGTGCCAGCAGCCCCCCACGAGGGAATCAGCCCCAGCATTTT

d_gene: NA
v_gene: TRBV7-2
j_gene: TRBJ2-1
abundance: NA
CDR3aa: CASTLGRGGQFF
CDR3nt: TGTGCCAGCACCTTAGGGCGCGGAGGGCAGTTCTTC

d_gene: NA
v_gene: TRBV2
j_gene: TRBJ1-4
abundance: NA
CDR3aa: CASSEPGHLIATNEKLFF
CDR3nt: TGTGCCAGCAGTGAGCCGGGACACCTTATTGCAACTAATGAAAAACTGTTTTTT

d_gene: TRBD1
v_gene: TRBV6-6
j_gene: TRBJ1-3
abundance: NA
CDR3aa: CASKKQGWNTIYF
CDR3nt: TGTGCCAGCAAAAAACAGGGGTGGAACACCATATATTTT

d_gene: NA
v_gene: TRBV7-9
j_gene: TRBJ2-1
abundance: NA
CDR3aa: CASSLGGGSYNEQFF
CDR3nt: TGTGCCAGCAGCTTAGGAGGGGGCTCCTACAATGAGCAGTTCTTC

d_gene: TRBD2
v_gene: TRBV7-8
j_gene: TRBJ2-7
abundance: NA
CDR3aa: CASSLLAEYYEQYF
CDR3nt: TGTGCCAGCAGCTTGCTAGCGGAATACTACGAGCAGTACTTC

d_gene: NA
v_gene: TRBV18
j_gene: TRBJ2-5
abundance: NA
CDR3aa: CASSLFDSLETQYF
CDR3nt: TGTGCCAGCTCACTCTTCGACAGTCTAGAGACCCAGTACTTC